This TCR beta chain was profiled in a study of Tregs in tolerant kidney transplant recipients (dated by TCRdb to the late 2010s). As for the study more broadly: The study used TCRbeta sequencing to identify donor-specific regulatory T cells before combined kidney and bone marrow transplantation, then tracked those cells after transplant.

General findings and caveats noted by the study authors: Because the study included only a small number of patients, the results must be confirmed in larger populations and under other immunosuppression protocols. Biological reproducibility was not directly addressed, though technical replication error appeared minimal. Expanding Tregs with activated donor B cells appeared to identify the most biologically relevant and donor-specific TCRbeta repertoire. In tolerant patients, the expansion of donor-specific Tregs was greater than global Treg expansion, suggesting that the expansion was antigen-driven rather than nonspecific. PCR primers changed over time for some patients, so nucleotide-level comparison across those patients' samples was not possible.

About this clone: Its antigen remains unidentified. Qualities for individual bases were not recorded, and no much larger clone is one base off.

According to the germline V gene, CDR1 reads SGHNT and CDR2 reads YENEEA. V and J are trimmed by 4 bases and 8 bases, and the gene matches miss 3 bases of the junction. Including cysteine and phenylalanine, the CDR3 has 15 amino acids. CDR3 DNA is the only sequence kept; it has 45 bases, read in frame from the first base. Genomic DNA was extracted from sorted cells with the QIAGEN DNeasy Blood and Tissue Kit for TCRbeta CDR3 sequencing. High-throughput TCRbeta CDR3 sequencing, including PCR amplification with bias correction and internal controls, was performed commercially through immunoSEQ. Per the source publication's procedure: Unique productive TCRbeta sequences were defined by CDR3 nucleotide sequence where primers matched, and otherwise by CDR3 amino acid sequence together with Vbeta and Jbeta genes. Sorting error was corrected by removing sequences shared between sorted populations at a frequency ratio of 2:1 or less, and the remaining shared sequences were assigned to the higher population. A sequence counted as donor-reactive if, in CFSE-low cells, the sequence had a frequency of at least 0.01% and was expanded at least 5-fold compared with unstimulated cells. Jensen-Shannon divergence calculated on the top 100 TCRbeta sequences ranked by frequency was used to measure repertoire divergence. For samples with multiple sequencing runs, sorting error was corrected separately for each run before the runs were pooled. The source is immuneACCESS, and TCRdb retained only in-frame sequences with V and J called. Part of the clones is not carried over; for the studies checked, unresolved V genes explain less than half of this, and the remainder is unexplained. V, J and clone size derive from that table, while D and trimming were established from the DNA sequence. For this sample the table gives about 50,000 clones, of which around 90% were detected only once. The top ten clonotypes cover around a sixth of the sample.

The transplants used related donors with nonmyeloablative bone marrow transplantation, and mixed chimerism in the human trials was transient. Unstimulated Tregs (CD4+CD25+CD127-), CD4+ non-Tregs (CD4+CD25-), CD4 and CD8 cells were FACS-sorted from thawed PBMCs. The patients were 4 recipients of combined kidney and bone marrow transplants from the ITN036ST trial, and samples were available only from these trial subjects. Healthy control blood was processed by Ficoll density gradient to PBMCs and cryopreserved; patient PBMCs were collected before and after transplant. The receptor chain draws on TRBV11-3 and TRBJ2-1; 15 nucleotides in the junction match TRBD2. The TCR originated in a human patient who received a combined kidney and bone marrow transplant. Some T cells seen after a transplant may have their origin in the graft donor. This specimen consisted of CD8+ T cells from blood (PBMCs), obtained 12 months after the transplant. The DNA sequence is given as TGTGCCAGCAGCTCGGGACTAGCGGGAGGCGATGAGCAGTTCTTC. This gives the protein CASSSGLAGGDEQFF.